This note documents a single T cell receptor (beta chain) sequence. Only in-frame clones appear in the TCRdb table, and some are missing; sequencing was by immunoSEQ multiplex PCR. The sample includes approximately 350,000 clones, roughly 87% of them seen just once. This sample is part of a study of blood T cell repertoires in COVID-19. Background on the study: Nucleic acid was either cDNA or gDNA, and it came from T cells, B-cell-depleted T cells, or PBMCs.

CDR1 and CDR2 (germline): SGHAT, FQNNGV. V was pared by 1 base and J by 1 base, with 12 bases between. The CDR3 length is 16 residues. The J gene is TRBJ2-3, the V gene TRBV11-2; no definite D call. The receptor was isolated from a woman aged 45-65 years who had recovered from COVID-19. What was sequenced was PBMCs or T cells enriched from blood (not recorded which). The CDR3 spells CASSLGSALRTDTQYF. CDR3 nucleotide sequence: TGTGCCAGCAGCTTAGGGTCCGCCCTACGCACAGATACGCAGTATTTT.